This TCR beta chain was profiled in a study of T cell clonotyping in hematopoietic cell transplantation listed by TCRdb under 2021. Study-wide context: Pretransplant recipient samples were obtained after cytoreduction. The study collected 130 to 150 blood samples from under 45 consecutive transplant recipients and their related donors. Recruitment of patients was conducted between 2015 and January 2017, and follow-up was continued until late 2020 or death.

The immunoSEQ assay, a bias-controlled multiplex PCR using V- and J-specific primers, was used to amplify TCR beta CDR3 regions from genomic DNA. In a second PCR step, a proprietary barcode and Illumina adapter sequences were attached to the CDR3 amplicons. An Illumina MiSeq instrument was used for sequencing of the CDR3 libraries. In the source study's methods: Export and quality control were done with immunoSEQ Analyzer 3.0, while downstream analyses used R Bioconductor and Immunarch. Repertoire metrics were calculated using only productive rearrangements within the normalized downsampled data set. In the normalized cohort, a clonotype counted as pathologically expanded if the clonotype was larger than 5 templates. Repertoire diversity was measured with the Inverse Simpson Index. The non-normalized data set was used for CMV-specificity analyses so that all clonotypes could be captured. TCRdb retrieved this table from immuneACCESS and kept in-frame rearrangements only. Not all clones are present; in checked studies, unresolved V genes account for under half, and no reason is known for the remainder. From that table come the V and J calls and clone size; the DNA was used to work out D and trimming. In all, the sample holds more than 20,000 clones, and about 90% of those were seen once. The ten largest make up 3.7% of the sample.

Results the study describes overall, beyond this receptor: Overlap with donor repertoires was found for only a small fraction of recipient repertoires, with over 95% found to appear de novo at the given depth. Recipient TCR diversity fell after transplant, with pathologically expanded clonotypes rising progressively from day 30 to day 180. The sample size was limited and the cells went unsorted, which meant the CD4 and CD8 repertoire contributions could not be told apart. Donor and pretransplant recipient Inverse Simpson Index values predicted broader posttransplant TCR repertoire diversity.

In the case of this clone: Its cognate antigen has yet to be identified. Base qualities are missing; no much larger clone stands one base away.

V and J are truncated by 7 bases and 8 bases respectively, leaving an intervening sequence of 8 bases. Measured from the cysteine to the phenylalanine, the CDR3 is 9 residues long. The read is trimmed to its CDR3 DNA, 27 bases read in frame from base 1. From the germline V gene (reference sequence), CDR1 is DFQATT and CDR2 is SNEGSKA. The time point label on this specimen signifies: recipient sample about 28 days before transplant, after cytoreduction. Blood from recipients was drawn about 28 days before transplant and again at days 30, 100 and 180 after transplant. Using Nuclei Lysis Solution, genomic DNA was extracted from unfractionated peripheral blood mononuclear cells that were either fresh or cryopreserved.

The chain is made from TRBV20-1 and TRBJ1-2; no D gene call is confident. The clonotype originates from a man aged 18 to 35 with biphenotypic leukemia. Some clones in this sample may be carry-over from other donors' samples. Sequences were derived from peripheral blood mononuclear cells, sampled before stem cell transplant. The CDR3 is CSVREGYTF. The base sequence is TGCAGTGTGAGGGAGGGCTACACCTTC.